This entry lists 25 T cell receptor beta chains sequenced from one sample in a study of T cell changes during pregnancy in multiple sclerosis. The table came from immunoSEQ multiplex PCR; TCRdb's copy has only in-frame clones and leaves some out. The data show approximately 40,000 clones, 80% to 90% seen once. Sequenced material: CD4+ T cells from peripheral blood mononuclear cells, taken in the first trimester of pregnancy. These receptors came from a female donor with multiple sclerosis, enrolled in a pregnancy study.

The V gene is TRBV5-5, the J gene TRBJ1-6, with 9 bases lining up with TRBD1. V was clipped by 2 bases and J by 6 bases; unmatched bases: 6. Germline CDR1 reads SGHKS; CDR2 reads YYEKEE (reference sequence). The CDR3 has 16 residues. This CDR3 reads CASSFEGTGFNSPLHF. Here the CDR3 DNA reads TGTGCCAGCAGCTTCGAAGGGACAGGGTTTAATTCACCCCTCCACTTT.

This CDR3 is CASGTSGSLSYEQYF. CDR3 coding DNA: TGTGCCAGCGGAACTAGCGGGTCTCTCTCCTACGAGCAGTACTTC. The genes are TRBV25-1 and TRBJ2-7; TRBD2 agrees at 9 bases. V was clipped by 8 bases and J by 0 bases; unmatched bases: 8. Per germline, CDR1 MGHDK and CDR2 SYGVNS. The CDR3 contains 15 residues.

This chain links TRBV18 with TRBJ2-1, with D possibly being TRBD2 (5 bases). The CDR3 consists of 13 residues. Germline lookup yields CDR1 KGHSH and CDR2 LQKENI. Trimming left V 3 bases short and J 4 bases short, with 7 bases between. DNA for the CDR3: TGTGCCAGCTCACCCCCGGGGTACAATGAGCAGTTCTTC. As protein: CASSPPGYNEQFF.

The J gene is TRBJ2-1, the V gene TRBV25-1, with 10 positions matching TRBD1. The CDR3 is 17 residues long. CDR1 and CDR2 from the germline V gene are MGHDK and SYGVNS. V lost 2 bases, J lost 5 bases, and 9 bases stayed unmatched. CDR3 loop: CASSETPGTGVNNEQFF. The DNA for the CDR3 is TGTGCCAGCAGTGAAACCCCCGGGACAGGGGTCAACAATGAGCAGTTCTTC.

The rearrangement uses TRBV7-2 and TRBJ2-3, with TRBD1 as a possible D gene (5 bases). Looked up from germline, CDR1 is SGHTA and CDR2 is FQGNSA. Trimming cost V 5 bases and J 9 bases, with 15 bases left between them. The CDR3 sequence is 13 residues long. The CDR3 DNA follows: TGTGCCAGCAGCCCGATTCGGTCAGGGACGCAGTATTTT. It encodes CASSPIRSGTQYF.

The rearrangement links TRBV19 to TRBJ1-6; D may be TRBD1 (6 bases). This CDR3 is 13 amino acids long. Germline loops: CDR1 LNHDA, CDR2 SQIVND (reference sequence). V shed 6 bases and J shed 11 bases, with 14 bases lying between them. CDR3 nucleotide sequence: TGTGCCAGTAGACTCAGGGGAGGGGCACCCCTCCACTTT. As protein: CASRLRGGAPLHF. The variable domain in full, completed from reference TRBV19 and TRBJ1-6, reads DGGITQSPKYLFRKEGQNVTLSCEQNLNHDAMYWYRQDPGQGLRLIYYSQIVNDFQKGDIAEGYSVSREKKESFPLTVTSAQKNPTAFYLCASRLRGGAPLHFGNGTRLTVT.

The chain combines TRBV5-1 with TRBJ1-2, with TRBD1 identical over 7 bases. V dropped 3 bases and J dropped 2; count of bases not matched to a gene: 4. This CDR3 is 14 amino acids long. Germline V CDR1 and CDR2: SGHRS, YFSETQ. CDR3 bases: TGCGCCAGCAGCTGGCTGGACAGGAACTATGGCTACACCTTC. It is translated as CASSWLDRNYGYTF.

The rearrangement uses TRBV5-5 and TRBJ2-5, with unresolved D. V lost 1 base and J 3 bases, leaving 4 bases between the germline ends. From germline, CDR1 is SGHKS and CDR2 YYEKEE (reference sequence). The CDR3 runs 12 residues. CDR3 DNA sequence: TGTGCCAGCAGCTTGCGAGAAGAGACCCAGTACTTC. Translated, it gives CASSLREETQYF.

The rearrangement joins TRBV25-1 to TRBJ2-1; 9 nucleotides agree with TRBD1. V shed 0 bases and J 5 bases; nucleotides not matched to a gene: 5. Germline V gene lookup returns CDR1 MGHDK and CDR2 SYGVNS. The CDR3 is made up of 16 amino acids. CDR3 DNA: TGTGCCAGCAGTGAATACGGGACAGGGAGGGACAATGAGCAGTTCTTC. It is translated as CASSEYGTGRDNEQFF.

The rearrangement links TRBV5-1 to TRBJ1-1; 7 bases line up with TRBD1. Germline CDR1 and CDR2: SGHRS and YFSETQ. Losses at the gene ends were 8 bases for V and 1 base for J; bases not matched to a gene: 5. The CDR3 has 13 amino acids. The CDR3 loop reads CASKQGWNTEAFF. In DNA form, the CDR3 reads TGCGCCAGTAAACAGGGGTGGAACACTGAAGCTTTCTTT.

This chain connects TRBV7-9 to TRBJ2-5; the D gene is possibly TRBD1 (6 bases). Germline V CDR1 and CDR2: SEHNR, FQNEAQ (reference sequence). This CDR3 has 14 residues. V lost 5 bases, J lost 3 bases, and 13 bases lay in between. In nucleotides, the CDR3 is TGTGCCAGCAGCCACCGGACAGTTAAAGAGACCCAGTACTTC. Protein: CASSHRTVKETQYF.

The chain joins TRBV2 to TRBJ1-1; the match to TRBD1 covers 9 bases. The CDR3 is 16 amino acids. CDR1 and CDR2 from the germline V gene are SNHLY and FYNNEI. The V gene end was trimmed by 1 base and the J gene end by 3 bases; junction bases not matched to a gene: 6. CDR3 coding DNA: TGTGCCAGCAGTGAAGATCGAAACAGGGGGCACACTGAAGCTTTCTTT. Amino acid sequence: CASSEDRNRGHTEAFF.

Here the CDR3 DNA reads TGCGCCAGCAGCGAGGGGACTAGCGGGAACACGCAGTATTTT. Residues: CASSEGTSGNTQYF. This chain connects TRBV5-1 to TRBJ2-3, with 13 nucleotides matching TRBD2. CDR1 is SGHRS and CDR2 is YFSETQ in the germline V gene. V lost 4 bases, J lost 9 bases, and 5 bases stayed unmatched. The CDR3 has 14 amino acids. Using reference TRBV5-1 and TRBJ2-3 for the parts outside the CDR3, the full variable domain is KAGVTQTPRYLIKTRGQQVTLSCSPISGHRSVSWYQQTPGQGLQFLFEYFSETQRNKGNFPGRFSGRQFSNSRSEMNVSTLELGDSALYLCASSEGTSGNTQYFGPGTRLTVL.

The table lists this clone with a count of one. CDR3 coding DNA: TGTGCCAGCAGTGTAACCAGGGGTACAGATACGCAGTATTTT. Amino acids: CASSVTRGTDTQYF. V and J are TRBV6-1 and TRBJ2-3; a weak D match, TRBD1 (6 bases). Trimming removed 4 bases from V and 3 bases from J, with 11 bases in between. Germline V CDR1 and CDR2: MNHNS, SASEGT. The CDR3 covers 14 residues.

The chain couples TRBV5-8 to TRBJ2-1; 10 positions match TRBD2. The CDR3 covers 15 residues. Germline-derived CDR1 and CDR2 are SGHTS and YDEGEE. V shed 6 bases and J 4 bases; nucleotides not matched to a gene: 7. CDR3 amino acids: CASTPRLAGYNEQFF. CDR3 DNA: TGTGCCAGCACCCCTCGACTAGCGGGTTACAATGAGCAGTTCTTC.

This chain's CDR3 is CASSFQRDRGYTF. The CDR3 DNA follows: TGTGCCAGCAGCTTTCAGAGGGACAGGGGCTACACCTTC. The gene calls are TRBV11-2 and TRBJ1-2; 8 positions match TRBD1. This CDR3 spans 13 amino acids. The germline CDR1 and CDR2 sequences are SGHAT and FQNNGV. The V and J ends lost 3 bases and 8 bases, in that order; junction bases with no gene match: 5.

This sequence joins TRBV9 and TRBJ2-1; 9 bases fit TRBD2. After removal of 4 bases from V and 4 bases from J, the junction contained 6 bases not matched to a gene. Per germline, CDR1 SGDLS and CDR2 YYNGEE. CDR3 length equals 15 residues. The CDR3 reads CASSLGAGGYNEQFF. CDR3 nucleotide sequence: TGTGCCAGCAGCCTAGGGGCGGGGGGGTACAATGAGCAGTTCTTC.

The rearrangement joins TRBV27 to TRBJ1-1; TRBD1 matches 9 bases. The CDR3 extends over 14 amino acids. V dropped 3 bases and J dropped 3; count of bases not matched to a gene: 2. CDR1 and CDR2 from the germline V gene are MNHEY and SMNVEV (reference sequence). The CDR3 is CASSFGDRDTEAFF. The CDR3 nucleotides are TGTGCCAGCAGTTTCGGGGACAGGGACACTGAAGCTTTCTTT.

The CDR3 region is CASSRQREGNTEAFF. DNA for the CDR3: TGTGCCAGCAGTCGTCAAAGGGAGGGCAACACTGAAGCTTTCTTT. The chain combines TRBV7-2 with TRBJ1-1, with unresolved D. Between the trimmed V and J ends, which lost 6 bases and 2 bases, there was a span of 16 bases. The germline V gene encodes CDR1 SGHTA and CDR2 FQGNSA. The CDR3 runs 15 residues.

The chain combines TRBV5-8 with TRBJ1-2; 7 bases agree with TRBD1. V lost 0 bases to trimming and J lost 3 bases; unmatched junction nucleotides: 5. From germline, CDR1 is SGHTS and CDR2 YDEGEE. This CDR3 has 15 residues. CDR3 sequence (DNA): TGTGCCAGCAGCTTGGCCCCACAGGGGTACTATGGCTACACCTTC. It is translated as CASSLAPQGYYGYTF.

This clone turned up a few times. This chain uses TRBV5-1 with TRBJ1-5; D is possibly TRBD1 (5 bases). The CDR3 consists of 13 residues. V lost 3 bases to trimming and J lost 4 bases, with 8 bases between them. Germline V gene data show CDR1 as SGHRS and CDR2 as YFSETQ. The CDR3 nucleotides are TGCGCCAGCAGCTGGGACTTAAATCAGCCCCAGCATTTT. Translated, it gives CASSWDLNQPQHF.

The rearrangement links TRBV19 to TRBJ2-7; 11 positions agree with TRBD2. This CDR3 is built from 17 residues. J lost 3 bases, V lost 5 bases, and 12 bases had no gene match. Germline V gene sequence: CDR1 LNHDA, CDR2 SQIVND (reference sequence). The CDR3 region is CASSPALAGATYYEQYF. CDR3 bases: TGTGCCAGTAGTCCAGCACTAGCGGGGGCAACTTACTACGAGCAGTACTTC.

The chain joins TRBV4-1 to TRBJ2-3; tentative D call: TRBD2 (6 bases). CDR1 and CDR2 (germline): MGHRA, YSYEKL. Trimming shortened V by 4 bases and J by 1 base, and 18 bases separated the two germline ends. The CDR3 covers 17 residues. DNA for the CDR3: TGCGCCAGCAGCCGACAATGGAGTGGGGAGGGCACAGATACGCAGTATTTT. Encoded protein: CASSRQWSGEGTDTQYF.

A remark on this clone: Given a much more abundant clone one base away, this may be a read error. The chain carries TRBV11-3 and TRBJ1-1; tentative D call: TRBD1 (6 bases). The germline V gene has CDR1 SGHNT and CDR2 YENEEA. CDR3 size: 13 residues. Trimming removed 5 bases from V and 1 base from J, with 8 bases in between. CDR3 DNA: TGTGCCAGCAGCCCGGGACAGAACACTGAAGCTTTCTTT. Its protein product is CASSPGQNTEAFF.

The table lists this clone with a few counts. This chain uses TRBV6-4 with TRBJ1-1; D is ambiguous. The V end lost 0 bases, the J end lost 2 bases, and 16 bases lay between the germline ends. The germline gives CDR1 MRHNA, CDR2 SNTAGT. CDR3 size: 17 residues. The CDR3 is CASSDSRGRPDNTEAFF. The CDR3 DNA reads as TGTGCCAGCAGTGACTCTAGAGGGAGGCCGGATAACACTGAAGCTTTCTTT.